One sample yielded the 26 T cell receptor beta chains listed below, sequenced in a study of early T cells in non-severe SARS-CoV-2 infection. TCRdb reprocessed the 5' RACE reads via MiXCR and lists one record per CDR3 protein. The sample lists about 52,000 distinct CDR3 sequences; 11% were seen once. Sequenced: whole blood. Receptors originate from an adult who was a healthcare worker with PCR-confirmed SARS-CoV-2 infection or an uninfected control (not recorded which).

In its sample, this clonotype was seen a few times. The chain uses TRBV24-1 and TRBJ1-1; D is undetermined. Germline lookup yields CDR1 KGHDR and CDR2 SFDVKD. V dropped 1 base and J dropped 9 bases, with 5 bases sitting between them. The CDR3 runs 11 residues. CDR3 residues: CATSDLRQAFF. CDR3 coding DNA: TGTGCCACCAGTGATTTACGGCAAGCTTTCTTT.

The chain uses TRBV20-1 and TRBJ2-6; D uncertain. Germline loops: CDR1 DFQATT, CDR2 SNEGSKA (reference sequence). V lost 1 base, J lost 1 base, and 5 bases lay in between. The CDR3 spans 14 residues. CDR3 DNA: TGCAGTGCTAGAGGGACGTCTGGGGCCAACGTCCTGACTTTC. Amino acid sequence: CSARGTSGANVLTF.

This rearrangement joins TRBV7-9 to TRBJ1-6; D ambiguous. With 5 bases removed from V and 10 bases from J, the gap between germline ends came to 9 bases. Germline V gene sequence: CDR1 SEHNR, CDR2 FQNEAQ (reference sequence). The CDR3 length is 12 residues. CDR3 sequence reads: CASSPLGSPLHF. CDR3 nucleotides: TGTGCCAGCAGCCCCTTGGGCTCACCCCTCCACTTT.

This clonotype has a count of ten or more. The rearrangement joins TRBV11-3 to TRBJ2-1, with TRBD2 as a possible D gene (6 bases). Trimming cost V 5 bases and J 4 bases, with 15 bases left between them. This CDR3 has 15 residues. CDR1 is SGHNT, CDR2 YENEEA, per germline. CDR3 sequence (DNA): TGTGCCAGCAGCCGTCGTCGGGGGTATTACAATGAGCAGTTCTTC. Encoded protein: CASSRRRGYYNEQFF.

This clonotype was counted only a few times. The chain employs TRBV28 and TRBJ2-7; 7 bases are shared with TRBD1. V was pared by 11 bases and J by 2 bases, with 9 bases of the junction left unmatched. Germline-derived CDR1 and CDR2 are MDHEN and SYDVKM. CDR3 length equals 13 residues. The CDR3 DNA reads as TGTGCCGTCACCGGGACAGACACCTACGAGCAGTACTTC. As protein: CAVTGTDTYEQYF.

This clonotype was recorded many times. The chain is built from TRBV5-1 and TRBJ2-1, with TRBD1 as a possible D gene (6 bases). The CDR3 covers 15 residues. The V end lost 7 bases, the J end lost 0 bases, and 14 bases lay between the germline ends. Per germline, CDR1 SGHRS and CDR2 YFSETQ. CDR3: CASRTTGSSYNEQFF. Written as DNA, the CDR3 is TGCGCCAGCCGGACGACAGGCAGCTCCTACAATGAGCAGTTCTTC.

This clonotype has more than one count but fewer than ten. The chain carries TRBV20-1 and TRBJ1-5; 10 bases match TRBD1. Trimming took 7 bases from V and 4 from J; bases not matched to a gene: 13. CDR1 DFQATT and CDR2 SNEGSKA come from the germline V gene (reference sequence). The CDR3 spans 16 residues. Here the CDR3 reads CSVLSGDRGLNQPQHF. The CDR3 nucleotides are TGCAGTGTACTCTCAGGGGACAGGGGATTAAATCAGCCCCAGCATTTT.

The chain links TRBV5-6 to TRBJ2-2, with 9 positions matching TRBD1. CDR1 and CDR2 (germline): SGHDT, YYEEEE. CDR3 length equals 14 residues. V was clipped by 3 bases and J by 6 bases; unmatched bases: 3. CDR3 nucleotides: TGTGCCAGCAGCTGGGGACAGGGACCCGGGGAGCTGTTTTTT. Protein: CASSWGQGPGELFF.

The chain carries TRBV5-5 and TRBJ1-2, with D tentatively TRBD1 (5 bases). This CDR3 is built from 18 residues. V lost 4 bases to trimming and J lost 6 bases, with 28 bases between them. The germline CDR1 and CDR2 sequences are SGHKS and YYEKEE (reference sequence). The CDR3 bases are TGTGCCAGCAGCCCCAACCTTTGGGACTCCCTGGATGACGATGGCTACACCTTC. It codes for CASSPNLWDSLDDDGYTF.

This clonotype showed up just a few times. This chain connects TRBV6-2 or TRBV6-3 to TRBJ1-6; TRBD1 is a possible D gene (6 bases). The germline CDR1 and CDR2 sequences are MNHEY and SVGEGT. The V and J ends lost 5 bases and 10 bases respectively, with 12 bases between them. CDR3 length: 13 residues. The CDR3 region is CASSPTGTSPLHF. The CDR3 coding sequence is TGTGCCAGCAGTCCTACAGGGACCTCACCCCTCCACTTT.

This clonotype was seen at least ten times. CDR3 region: CSARQGYEQYF. CDR3 nucleotides: TGCAGTGCTAGACAGGGTTACGAGCAGTACTTC. The chain combines TRBV20-1 with TRBJ2-7, with D possibly TRBD1 on 5 matching bases. V was trimmed by 2 bases and J by 4 bases, leaving 6 bases between them. The CDR3 sequence is 11 residues long. Per the germline V gene, CDR1 is DFQATT and CDR2 is SNEGSKA (reference sequence).

The chain is built from TRBV29-1 and TRBJ2-7; D is uncertain. The length of the CDR3 is 11 residues. The germline CDR1 and CDR2 sequences are SQVTM and ANQGSEA. With 4 bases removed from V and 4 bases from J, the gap between germline ends came to 8 bases. The CDR3 DNA is TGCAGCGTTGGGGCAGGATACGAGCAGTACTTC. This sequence encodes CSVGAGYEQYF.

The chain carries TRBV6-2 or TRBV6-3 and TRBJ1-2; unclear D gene. V was clipped by 5 bases and J by 4 bases, with 11 bases between them. Germline V gene data show CDR1 as MNHEY and CDR2 as SVGEGT. CDR3 length equals 13 residues. CDR3 DNA sequence: TGTGCCAGCAGTCCCCCTCCCCTCTATGGCTACACCTTC. It is translated as CASSPPPLYGYTF.

This clonotype has only a few counts. This chain links TRBV7-9 with TRBJ2-1, with D maybe TRBD2 (6 bases). Germline loops: CDR1 SEHNR, CDR2 FQNEAQ (reference sequence). This CDR3 is 13 amino acids long. Deletions cut 7 bases from V and 6 bases from J, with 13 bases between. The CDR3 region has the DNA TGTGCCAGCAAGAGACTAGAAGGCAATGAGCAGTTCTTC. It specifies CASKRLEGNEQFF.

This chain connects TRBV4-3 to TRBJ2-3; D gene ambiguous. The CDR3 contains 13 residues. Deletions cut 0 bases from V and 12 bases from J, with 13 bases between. Germline V lookup: CDR1 LGHNA, CDR2 YSLEER. The CDR3 region is CASSQDIGEVQYF. In DNA form, the CDR3 reads TGCGCCAGCAGCCAAGACATAGGAGAGGTTCAGTATTTT.

This clonotype was found many times. The CDR3 DNA reads TGTGCCAGCAGTGCCCTAGTCGTCCAGTACTTC. Encoded protein: CASSALVVQYF. The rearrangement links TRBV6-2 or TRBV6-3 to TRBJ2-5; no clear D. Germline CDR1 and CDR2: MNHEY and SVGEGT. V shed 5 bases and J shed 10 bases, with 11 bases lying between them. This CDR3 is built from 11 residues.

This clonotype was recorded at least ten times. V usage is TRBV10-3 and J usage is TRBJ1-1; unclear D gene. The V gene lost 4 bases and the J gene lost 1 base, with 4 bases spanning the gap. The CDR3 consists of 12 residues. CDR1 and CDR2 (germline): ENHRY, SYGVKD. CDR3 coding DNA: TGTGCCATCAGTGTCAGGAACACTGAAGCTTTCTTT. This gives the protein CAISVRNTEAFF.

The chain is built from TRBV2 and TRBJ2-7; D uncertain. Germline V lookup: CDR1 SNHLY, CDR2 FYNNEI. Trimming pared 10 bases from V and 3 bases from J, leaving 10 bases between. This CDR3 is built from 11 residues. The CDR3 protein is CAISVLYEQYF. For the CDR3, the DNA is TGTGCCATCTCGGTCCTCTACGAGCAGTACTTC.

In its sample, this clonotype was seen many times. The chain has TRBV2 and TRBJ2-3; TRBD2 agrees at 9 bases. This CDR3 comprises 15 residues. Germline CDR1 is SNHLY and CDR2 is FYNNEI. J was trimmed by 5 bases and V by 3 bases; bases with no gene match: 6. CDR3 loop: CASSDGARGGDTQYF. The CDR3 coding sequence is TGTGCCAGCAGTGACGGAGCGCGGGGGGGAGATACGCAGTATTTT.

This clonotype was recorded a few times. The chain carries TRBV29-1 and TRBJ2-3; 9 nucleotides line up with TRBD2. Germline values: CDR1 SQVTM, CDR2 ANQGSEA. Trimming cost V 4 bases and J 9 bases; bases outside gene matches: 2. This CDR3 contains 11 residues. CDR3 bases: TGCAGCGTTGTAGGGACTAGCACGCAGTATTTT. As protein: CSVVGTSTQYF.

The genes are TRBV5-5 and TRBJ1-1; D unclear. The V and J ends lost 1 base and 4 bases respectively, with 14 bases between them. The CDR3 runs 15 residues. CDR1 is SGHKS and CDR2 is YYEKEE in the germline V gene (reference sequence). CDR3 coding DNA: TGTGCCAGCAGCTTGAGTCCGGGGAGGACCACTGAAGCTTTCTTT. Translation gives CASSLSPGRTTEAFF.

This clonotype came up a few times. This chain's CDR3 is CASSQSGWKPDSTNDEQFF. CDR3 sequence (DNA): TGTGCCAGCAGCCAATCGGGATGGAAACCCGACTCAACCAACGATGAGCAGTTCTTC. V gene TRBV4-2 combines with J gene TRBJ2-1; maybe TRBD2 (5 bases). Germline V gene sequence: CDR1 LGHNA, CDR2 YNFKEQ. With 2 bases removed from V and 8 bases from J, the gap between germline ends came to 28 bases. The CDR3 spans 19 residues.

The chain carries TRBV7-2 and TRBJ2-3; 7 nucleotides align to TRBD2. V lost 2 bases and J lost 6; bases outside the gene matches: 11. Germline loops: CDR1 SGHTA, CDR2 FQGNSA. The CDR3 has 16 residues. The CDR3 is CASSLRAGEKRDTQYF. The CDR3 DNA sequence: TGTGCCAGCAGCTTAAGGGCGGGGGAAAAACGCGATACGCAGTATTTT. Drawing the rest from reference TRBV7-2 and TRBJ2-3, the complete variable domain is GAGVSQSPSNKVTEKGKDVELRCDPISGHTALYWYRQSLGQGLEFLIYFQGNSAPDKSGLPSDRFSAERTGGSVSTLTIQRTQQEDSAVYLCASSLRAGEKRDTQYFGPGTRLTVL.

The table lists this clonotype with many counts. The chain carries TRBV15 and TRBJ1-2; a possible D gene is TRBD1 (5 bases). This CDR3 is 16 amino acids long. The V gene's germline CDR1 is LNHNV and CDR2 YYDKDF (reference sequence). The V gene lost 0 bases and the J gene lost 8 bases, with 19 bases spanning the gap. CDR3 loop: CATSRDWDFEMAGYTF. Written as DNA, the CDR3 is TGTGCCACCAGCAGAGATTGGGACTTTGAGATGGCGGGCTACACCTTC.

There are many counts of this clonotype. V usage is TRBV2 and J usage is TRBJ2-1; 7 nucleotides agree with TRBD1. The CDR3 length is 15 residues. V dropped 7 bases and J dropped 4; count of bases not matched to a gene: 10. CDR1 and CDR2 (germline): SNHLY, FYNNEI. The CDR3 loop is CASNDRVNRYNEQFF. The DNA of the CDR3 is TGTGCCAGCAACGACAGGGTGAACCGATACAATGAGCAGTTCTTC. Based on the CDR3 plus reference TRBV2 and TRBJ2-1, the full variable domain is EPEVTQTPSHQVTQMGQEVILRCVPISNHLYFYWYRQILGQKVEFLVSFYNNEISEKSEIFDDQFSVERPDGSNFTLKIRSTKLEDSAMYFCASNDRVNRYNEQFFGPGTRLTVL.

J is TRBJ1-5 and V is TRBV9; a possible D gene is TRBD1 (6 bases). CDR1 is SGDLS and CDR2 is YYNGEE in the germline V gene. With 1 base removed from V and 5 bases from J, the gap between germline ends came to 10 bases. CDR3 length equals 14 residues. The CDR3 nucleotides are TGTGCCAGCAGCGTAACAGGGAAGGATCAGCCCCAGCATTTT. It codes for CASSVTGKDQPQHF.